Below, 16 T cell receptor beta chains from the same sample are listed, as sequenced in a study of blood T cell repertoires in COVID-19. Only in-frame clones appear in the TCRdb table, and some are missing; sequencing was by immunoSEQ multiplex PCR. The sample has about 250,000 clones, 70% to 90% seen once. The material sequenced was peripheral blood. These receptors were taken from a man between 18 and 35 years old with active or convalescent COVID-19.

The chain employs TRBV25-1 and TRBJ2-3; no reliable D call. The CDR3 has 12 residues. Germline loops: CDR1 MGHDK, CDR2 SYGVNS. V was cut by 3 bases and J by 14 bases, with 15 bases left in between. CDR3 sequence: CASSDAEYRSYF. In nucleotides, the CDR3 is TGTGCCAGCAGTGACGCGGAGTACCGGTCGTATTTT.

The gene calls are TRBV5-4 and TRBJ2-7; the match to TRBD2 covers 7 bases. In germline, CDR1 is SGHNT, CDR2 YYREEE (reference sequence). The CDR3 runs 13 residues. V was clipped by 2 bases and J by 2 bases; unmatched bases: 1. CDR3 in DNA: TGTGCCAGCAGCTTAAGCGGGACCTACGAGCAGTACTTC. Protein: CASSLSGTYEQYF.

CDR3 loop: CASSLGATGAGSEQYF. The DNA for the CDR3 is TGTGCCAGCAGCTTGGGGGCGACAGGGGCAGGAAGCGAGCAGTACTTC. V is TRBV9 and J is TRBJ2-7, with 8 positions matching TRBD1. The germline V gene encodes CDR1 SGDLS and CDR2 YYNGEE. V was pared by 4 bases and J by 6 bases, with 15 bases of the junction left unmatched. The CDR3 consists of 16 residues.

V usage is TRBV5-1 and J usage is TRBJ2-2, with 9 positions matching TRBD2. The CDR3 runs 17 residues. Germline values: CDR1 SGHRS, CDR2 YFSETQ. J gave up 0 bases and V 4 bases, and 7 bases lay outside the gene matches. In nucleotides, the CDR3 is TGCGCCAGCAGCAAACCGATAGCGGGAGCGAACACCGGGGAGCTGTTTTTT. Translated, it gives CASSKPIAGANTGELFF.

The chain links TRBV29-1 to TRBJ1-1; 7 bases match TRBD1. Looked up from germline, CDR1 is SQVTM and CDR2 is ANQGSEA. V was pared by 8 bases and J by 5 bases, with 8 bases of the junction left unmatched. The CDR3 contains 12 residues. The CDR3 DNA follows: TGCAGCCATACAGGGGTGAGGACTGAAGCTTTCTTT. Its protein is CSHTGVRTEAFF.

This clone has a handful of counts. The chain combines TRBV25-1 with TRBJ1-1; 7 bases map to TRBD1. J gave up 3 bases and V 4 bases, and 8 bases lay outside the gene matches. Germline V gene lookup returns CDR1 MGHDK and CDR2 SYGVNS. This CDR3 region has 15 residues. In nucleotides, the CDR3 is TGTGCCAGCAGTGTCCGGGGACAGTTCGACACTGAAGCTTTCTTT. Translated: CASSVRGQFDTEAFF.

J is TRBJ1-1 and V is TRBV27; a possible D gene is TRBD1 (6 bases). The germline V gene has CDR1 MNHEY and CDR2 SMNVEV (reference sequence). The CDR3 covers 16 residues. V lost 3 bases and J lost 2, with 16 bases in between. The CDR3 DNA is TGTGCCAGCAGTTTCCTTCGTTCGGGGGGCAACACTGAAGCTTTCTTT. Its protein is CASSFLRSGGNTEAFF.

V is TRBV12-3 or TRBV12-4 and J is TRBJ2-2; tentative D call: TRBD2 (6 bases). V dropped 3 bases and J dropped 15 bases, with 14 bases sitting between them. The CDR3 extends over 12 amino acids. CDR3 residues: CASSLVSAGLFF. CDR3 coding DNA: TGTGCCAGCAGTTTGGTTTCCGCGGGGTTGTTTTTT.

This rearrangement joins TRBV9 to TRBJ2-7; D may be TRBD1 (5 bases). Trimming removed 0 bases at V and 3 bases at J, with 13 bases between. The CDR3 runs to 15 residues. The V gene's germline CDR1 is SGDLS and CDR2 YYNGEE. Here the CDR3 reads CASSVDQGYLYEQYF. In DNA, the CDR3 is TGTGCCAGCAGCGTAGATCAGGGTTATCTCTACGAGCAGTACTTC.

This chain connects TRBV28 to TRBJ1-6; D is unresolved. CDR3 length equals 15 residues. Trimming took 4 bases from V and 8 from J, leaving 15 bases between them. Germline values: CDR1 MDHEN, CDR2 SYDVKM. This chain's CDR3 is CASSSSGNWDSPLHF. Written as DNA, the CDR3 is TGTGCCAGCAGTTCCTCAGGCAATTGGGATTCACCCCTCCACTTT.

Only a few counts were recorded for this clone. V gene TRBV19 combines with J gene TRBJ1-2; the match to TRBD1 covers 8 bases. Trimming took 4 bases from V and 2 from J; bases not matched to a gene: 3. Germline loops: CDR1 LNHDA, CDR2 SQIVND (reference sequence). The CDR3 runs to 14 residues. This CDR3 reads CASSRQGNNYGYTF. CDR3 DNA sequence: TGTGCCAGTAGTAGACAGGGGAACAACTATGGCTACACCTTC.

The V gene is TRBV6-4, the J gene TRBJ2-1, with 12 bases matching TRBD2. This CDR3 region has 15 residues. Germline CDR1 is MRHNA and CDR2 is SNTAGT. V was pared by 3 bases and J by 6 bases, with 3 bases of the junction left unmatched. The CDR3 loop is CASSEASGGANEQFF. CDR3 sequence (DNA): TGTGCCAGCAGTGAGGCTAGCGGGGGGGCCAATGAGCAGTTCTTC.

The chain carries TRBV28 and TRBJ1-1; 10 nucleotides match TRBD1. CDR3 length: 16 residues. V dropped 5 bases and J dropped 7; count of bases not matched to a gene: 13. Germline assignment: CDR1 MDHEN and CDR2 SYDVKM. The CDR3: CASSAPHGTGVDEAFF. CDR3 bases: TGTGCCAGCAGTGCACCGCACGGGACAGGGGTGGATGAAGCTTTCTTT.

V is TRBV4-3 and J is TRBJ1-4; D gene ambiguous. Trimming cost V 5 bases and J 0 bases, with 10 bases left between them. The CDR3 sequence is 15 residues long. The germline gives CDR1 LGHNA, CDR2 YSLEER. The DNA of the CDR3 is TGCGCCAGCAGCGCCCGCGGAGCAACTAATGAAAAACTGTTTTTT. It yields the protein CASSARGATNEKLFF.

This sequence joins TRBV9 and TRBJ2-7; 12 positions match TRBD2. The V gene end was trimmed by 3 bases and the J gene end by 0 bases; junction bases not matched to a gene: 4. The CDR3 loop spans 16 amino acids. Germline V gives CDR1 SGDLS, CDR2 YYNGEE. In nucleotides, the CDR3 is TGTGCCAGCAGCGCGGGACTAGCGGGCGTCTCCTACGAGCAGTACTTC. Translation gives CASSAGLAGVSYEQYF.

This clone was picked up one time. V gene TRBV5-6 combines with J gene TRBJ2-7, with 9 bases identical to TRBD2. V gave up 0 bases and J gave up 3 bases; unmatched junction bases: 1. This CDR3 is built from 14 residues. Germline loops: CDR1 SGHDT, CDR2 YYEEEE. In DNA form, the CDR3 reads TGTGCCAGCAGCTTGGAACTAGCGGGCTACGAGCAGTACTTC. This encodes CASSLELAGYEQYF.